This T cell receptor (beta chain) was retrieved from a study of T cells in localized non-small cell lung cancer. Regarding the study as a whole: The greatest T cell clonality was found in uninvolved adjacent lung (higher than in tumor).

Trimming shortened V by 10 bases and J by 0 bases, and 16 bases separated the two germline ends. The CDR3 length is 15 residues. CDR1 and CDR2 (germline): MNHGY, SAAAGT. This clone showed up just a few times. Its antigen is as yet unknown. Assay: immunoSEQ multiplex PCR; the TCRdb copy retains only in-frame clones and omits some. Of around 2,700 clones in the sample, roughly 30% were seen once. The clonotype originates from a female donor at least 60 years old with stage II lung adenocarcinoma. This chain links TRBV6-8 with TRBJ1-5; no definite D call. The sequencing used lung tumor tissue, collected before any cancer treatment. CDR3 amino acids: CATWTRTYSNQPQHF. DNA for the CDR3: TGTGCCACTTGGACGAGAACTTATAGCAATCAGCCCCAGCATTTT.